This passage covers 28 T cell receptor beta chains from one sample sequenced in a study of technical replicates of blood from several donors. Only in-frame clones appear in the TCRdb table, and some are missing; sequencing was by immunoSEQ multiplex PCR. The data hold 45,000 to 50,000 clones, with about 90% observed a single time. Sequenced sample: PBMCs. The receptors here all came from a human donor in good health. Some clones in this sample may be carry-over from other donors' samples.

The V and J genes are TRBV7-9 and TRBJ2-1; TRBD2 might be the D (6 bases). The CDR3 spans 16 residues. V was pared by 2 bases and J by 2 bases, with 13 bases between. Germline V lookup: CDR1 SEHNR, CDR2 FQNEAQ (reference sequence). This chain's CDR3 is CASSLLAGRTYNEQFF. The CDR3 DNA is TGTGCCAGCAGCTTATTGGCGGGGAGGACCTACAATGAGCAGTTCTTC.

This chain uses TRBV5-1 with TRBJ2-1; 10 bases map to TRBD2. Germline V gives CDR1 SGHRS, CDR2 YFSETQ. The CDR3 has 15 amino acids. The V gene end was trimmed by 2 bases and the J gene end by 6 bases; junction bases not matched to a gene: 5. The CDR3: CASSLAGGFGNEQFF. The CDR3 DNA reads TGCGCCAGCAGCTTAGCGGGAGGGTTCGGCAATGAGCAGTTCTTC.

DNA of the CDR3: TGTGCCAGCAGCCCTCCGGGACAGATTAACTATGGCTACACCTTC. Amino acid sequence: CASSPPGQINYGYTF. This chain links TRBV14 with TRBJ1-2; TRBD1 matches at 7 bases. Germline CDR1 and CDR2: SGHDN and FVKESK. V trimming: 4 bases; J trimming: 1 base; junction bases outside the gene matches: 6. The CDR3 length is 15 residues. Filled out from reference TRBV14 and TRBJ1-2, the complete variable domain reads EAGVTQFPSHSVIEKGQTVTLRCDPISGHDNLYWYRRVMGKEIKFLLHFVKESKQDESGMPNNRFLAERTGGTYSTLKVQPAELEDSGVYFCASSPPGQINYGYTFGSGTRLTVV.

The chain has TRBV2 and TRBJ2-1; 14 nucleotides agree with TRBD2. V trimming: 6 bases; J trimming: 9 bases; junction bases outside the gene matches: 4. Germline assignment: CDR1 SNHLY and CDR2 FYNNEI. The CDR3 spans 14 residues. This CDR3 reads CASRTSGGAIEQFF. The DNA for the CDR3 is TGTGCCAGCAGGACTAGCGGGGGGGCCATTGAGCAGTTCTTC.

This rearrangement joins TRBV7-3 to TRBJ1-3; 11 positions agree with TRBD1. The germline CDR1 and CDR2 sequences are SGHTA and FQGTGA. V lost 2 bases, J lost 0 bases, and 3 bases stayed unmatched. This CDR3 spans 17 amino acids. The CDR3 coding sequence is TGTGCCAGCAGCTTAGGGACAGGGGGAGGCTCTGGAAACACCATATATTTT. Protein: CASSLGTGGGSGNTIYF.

The chain's CDR3 is CASSSQPGTGGNIQYF. CDR3 sequence (DNA): TGTGCCAGCAGTTCTCAACCCGGGACAGGAGGAAACATTCAGTACTTC. The chain has TRBV6-5 and TRBJ2-4; 8 bases are a match to TRBD1. This CDR3 region has 16 residues. The junction had 11 bases not matched to a gene; V was cut back by 4 bases and J by 6 bases. CDR1 MNHEY and CDR2 SVGAGI come from the germline V gene.

The sample holds one count of this clone. V usage is TRBV7-4 and J usage is TRBJ1-5, with D maybe TRBD1 (5 bases). Germline V lookup: CDR1 SGHVT, CDR2 SQSDAQ. Trimming removed 1 base at V and 11 bases at J, with 18 bases between. CDR3 length equals 15 residues. This CDR3 reads CASSLVPSLTGAQHF. DNA for the CDR3: TGTGCCAGCAGCTTAGTGCCCTCCCTCACGGGGGCCCAGCATTTT.

This chain uses TRBV7-9 with TRBJ2-1, with TRBD2 matching 9 bases. Per the germline V gene, CDR1 is SEHNR and CDR2 is FQNEAQ (reference sequence). Germline trimming cut 0 bases from V and 5 bases from J; bases unmatched to any gene: 5. The CDR3 is 16 residues long. The CDR3 sequence: CASSLALRGGDNEQFF. Written as DNA, the CDR3 is TGTGCCAGCAGCTTAGCGTTACGCGGGGGGGACAATGAGCAGTTCTTC.

On this clone: Its ends do not fully match the called genes, so a read error is possible. This sample also contains other DNA sequences that code for the same CDR3. The V gene is TRBV9, the J gene TRBJ1-2, with a weak D call TRBD1 (5 bases). The germline V gene encodes CDR1 SGDLS and CDR2 YYNGEE. The CDR3 extends over 13 amino acids. CDR3 amino acids: CASSVDSNYGYTF. In DNA, the CDR3 is TGTGCCAGCAGTGTAGACAGTAACTATGGCTACACCTTC.

V is TRBV5-1 and J is TRBJ1-4; 9 positions agree with TRBD1. CDR1 is SGHRS and CDR2 is YFSETQ in the germline V gene. The V segment lost 2 bases and the J segment 3 bases; nucleotides outside the gene matches: 5. This CDR3 spans 16 amino acids. The CDR3 sequence: CASSLLQGAANEKLFF. The CDR3 region has the DNA TGCGCCAGCAGCTTACTACAGGGGGCAGCTAATGAAAAACTGTTTTTT.

The rearrangement uses TRBV6-5 and TRBJ1-5; possible D gene TRBD1, 6 bases. The CDR3 spans 13 residues. The germline CDR1 and CDR2 sequences are MNHEY and SVGAGI. V lost 4 bases, J lost 5 bases, and 9 bases lay in between. CDR3 region: CASSLQGDQPQHF. DNA for the CDR3: TGTGCCAGCAGTTTACAGGGAGATCAGCCCCAGCATTTT.

As concerns this clone: The sample has other DNA sequences that encode this CDR3 too. The chain combines TRBV30 with TRBJ1-2, with no clear D. This CDR3 is 12 amino acids long. The V end was cut by 5 bases, the J end by 0 bases, with 7 bases between. The germline CDR1 and CDR2 sequences are GTSNPN and SVGIG (reference sequence). The CDR3 region is CAWDRANYGYTF. CDR3 DNA sequence: TGTGCCTGGGATCGAGCTAACTATGGCTACACCTTC.

The chain employs TRBV19 and TRBJ1-6; D is possibly TRBD1 (6 bases). The CDR3 sequence is 15 residues long. Trimming stripped 4 bases from V and 11 bases from J, with 18 bases between. CDR1 is LNHDA, CDR2 SQIVND, per germline (reference sequence). Here the CDR3 reads CASSTGPGRGTPLHF. For the CDR3, the DNA is TGTGCCAGTAGTACAGGTCCAGGGAGGGGGACACCCCTCCACTTT.

The CDR3 nucleotides are TGTGCCAGCAGCCTTACAGCTAGCGAGGTTATTTACGAGCAGTACTTC. Amino acids: CASSLTASEVIYEQYF. The chain carries TRBV11-2 and TRBJ2-7; D might be TRBD2 (6 bases). The CDR3 is 16 amino acids. From germline, CDR1 is SGHAT and CDR2 FQNNGV. V lost 5 bases, J lost 4 bases, and 21 bases lay in between.

The rearrangement links TRBV2 to TRBJ2-7, with TRBD1 matching over 7 bases. The V gene end was trimmed by 6 bases and the J gene end by 2 bases; junction bases not matched to a gene: 7. The CDR3 has 14 amino acids. CDR1 and CDR2 from the germline V gene are SNHLY and FYNNEI. The CDR3 nucleotides are TGTGCCAGCAGCCTACCCGGGACAGCCTACGAGCAGTACTTC. Its translation is CASSLPGTAYEQYF.

This clone came up a few times. V is TRBV6-5 and J is TRBJ2-2; 10 bases agree with TRBD1. Germline V gene lookup returns CDR1 MNHEY and CDR2 SVGAGI. V trimming: 1 base; J trimming: 5 bases; junction bases outside the gene matches: 4. The CDR3 is made up of 16 amino acids. CDR3 amino acids: CASSYWTGGLTGELFF. CDR3 nucleotides: TGTGCCAGCAGTTACTGGACAGGGGGTCTTACCGGGGAGCTGTTTTTT.

This chain uses TRBV7-8 with TRBJ2-5, with 9 nucleotides matching TRBD2. V lost 7 bases, J lost 2 bases, and 11 bases stayed unmatched. This CDR3 region has 16 residues. The germline gives CDR1 SGHVS, CDR2 FQNEAQ. CDR3 residues: CASTFTAGGPQETQYF. The CDR3, as DNA: TGTGCCAGCACCTTCACAGCGGGGGGACCACAAGAGACCCAGTACTTC.

This chain uses TRBV15 with TRBJ2-7; TRBD2 is a possible D gene (6 bases). CDR3 length equals 15 residues. The V gene lost 5 bases and the J gene lost 6 bases, with 20 bases spanning the gap. CDR1 LNHNV and CDR2 YYDKDF come from the germline V gene (reference sequence). The CDR3 here is CATSEGWPLGGEQYF. In DNA, the CDR3 is TGTGCCACCAGCGAAGGGTGGCCCCTCGGGGGCGAGCAGTACTTC. Full variable domain (remainder filled in from reference TRBV15 and TRBJ2-7): DAMVIQNPRYQVTQFGKPVTLSCSQTLNHNVMYWYQQKSSQAPKLLFHYYDKDFNNEADTPDNFQSRRPNTSFCFLDIRSPGLGDTAMYLCATSEGWPLGGEQYFGPGTRLTVT.

The chain uses TRBV27 and TRBJ2-3; TRBD1 agrees at 11 bases. Germline trimming cut 0 bases from V and 5 bases from J; bases unmatched to any gene: 1. This CDR3 comprises 15 residues. Germline V lookup: CDR1 MNHEY, CDR2 SMNVEV (reference sequence). CDR3 in DNA: TGTGCCAGCAGTTTATCGGGGACAGGGGGAGATACGCAGTATTTT. Amino acid sequence: CASSLSGTGGDTQYF.

CDR3 loop: CASSVATGGNTIYF. In DNA, the CDR3 is TGTGCCAGCAGCGTAGCTACAGGTGGAAACACCATATATTTT. The gene calls are TRBV9 and TRBJ1-3; D perhaps matches TRBD1 (5 bases). Germline V CDR1 and CDR2: SGDLS, YYNGEE. The CDR3 length is 14 residues. The ends were cut back, 0 bases at V and 3 bases at J, with 7 bases in the middle.

The chain joins TRBV4-3 to TRBJ1-2, with 10 bases identical to TRBD1. CDR1 is LGHNA, CDR2 YSLEER, per germline. The CDR3 has 16 amino acids. Unmatched junction bases numbered 9, after V lost 4 bases and J lost 4 bases. The CDR3 here is CASSRQGTGVRYGYTF. The CDR3 DNA is TGCGCCAGCAGCCGCCAAGGGACAGGGGTACGCTATGGCTACACCTTC.

The chain carries TRBV5-4 and TRBJ2-3, with 8 nucleotides matching TRBD2. Trimming at V came to 4 bases and at J to 6 bases, leaving 10 bases not matched to a gene. CDR1 is SGHNT and CDR2 is YYREEE in the germline V gene (reference sequence). This CDR3 is 15 amino acids long. The CDR3 nucleotides read TGTGCCAGCAGCAGGGGCGGGGGGAGCTACGATACGCAGTATTTT. The encoded protein is CASSRGGGSYDTQYF.

This clone was counted once. The chain carries TRBV4-1 and TRBJ1-2; 7 nucleotides agree with TRBD1. J was trimmed by 7 bases and V by 2 bases; bases with no gene match: 7. In germline, CDR1 is MGHRA, CDR2 YSYEKL. The CDR3 runs 14 residues. DNA for the CDR3: TGCGCCAGCAGCCAACCAGACAGGGTAGGTGGCTACACCTTC. It encodes CASSQPDRVGGYTF.

The rearrangement links TRBV6-5 to TRBJ2-5, with 8 nucleotides matching TRBD1. V gave up 2 bases and J gave up 6 bases; unmatched junction bases: 5. Germline assignment: CDR1 MNHEY and CDR2 SVGAGI. CDR3 size: 14 residues. CDR3 nucleotide sequence: TGTGCCAGCAGTTACGGACAGGGTATGAAGACCCAGTACTTC. This translates into CASSYGQGMKTQYF.

The J gene is TRBJ2-7, the V gene TRBV7-8, with D tentatively TRBD1 (6 bases). Deletions cut 5 bases from V and 5 bases from J, with 10 bases between. The CDR3 is 12 residues long. Germline V gives CDR1 SGHVS, CDR2 FQNEAQ. CDR3 region: CASSRNRDEQYF. The CDR3 DNA reads TGTGCCAGCAGCCGCAACAGGGACGAGCAGTACTTC.

The V gene is TRBV25-1, the J gene TRBJ2-5, with D possibly being TRBD1 (6 bases). CDR1 is MGHDK and CDR2 is SYGVNS in the germline V gene. CDR3 length: 15 amino acids. Trimming left V 1 base short and J 0 bases short, with 9 bases between. The DNA of the CDR3 is TGTGCCAGCAGTGAATTCCAGGGGAACCAAGAGACCCAGTACTTC. Translated, it gives CASSEFQGNQETQYF.

V usage is TRBV19 and J usage is TRBJ2-7; 7 bases match TRBD1. The junction had 7 bases not matched to a gene; V was cut back by 3 bases and J by 2 bases. The CDR3 is 15 amino acids. The germline V gene encodes CDR1 LNHDA and CDR2 SQIVND (reference sequence). CDR3 sequence (DNA): TGTGCCAGTAGTATCACCGGGACAGATACCTACGAGCAGTACTTC. This translates into CASSITGTDTYEQYF. The variable domain in full, with the rest retrieved from reference TRBV19 and TRBJ2-7, is DGGITQSPKYLFRKEGQNVTLSCEQNLNHDAMYWYRQDPGQGLRLIYYSQIVNDFQKGDIAEGYSVSREKKESFPLTVTSAQKNPTAFYLCASSITGTDTYEQYFGPGTRLTVT.

The rearrangement links TRBV2 to TRBJ1-2; no clear D gene. Germline CDR1 SNHLY, CDR2 FYNNEI. Trimming removed 1 base from V and 7 bases from J, with 10 bases in between. The CDR3 consists of 13 residues. CDR3 in DNA: TGTGCCAGCAGTGAAGGAAATCGCGGTGGCTACACCTTC. Its translation is CASSEGNRGGYTF.